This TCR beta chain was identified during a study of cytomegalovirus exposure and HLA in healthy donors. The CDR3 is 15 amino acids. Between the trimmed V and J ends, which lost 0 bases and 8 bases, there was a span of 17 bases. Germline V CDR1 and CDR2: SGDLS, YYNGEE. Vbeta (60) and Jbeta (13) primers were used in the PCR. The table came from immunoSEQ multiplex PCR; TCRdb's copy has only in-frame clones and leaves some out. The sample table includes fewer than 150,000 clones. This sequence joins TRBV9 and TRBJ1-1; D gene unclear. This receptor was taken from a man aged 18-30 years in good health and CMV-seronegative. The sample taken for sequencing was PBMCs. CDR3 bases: TGTGCCAGCAGCGTAGACGCCGGGAAGAGTGCGGAAGCTTTCTTT. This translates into CASSVDAGKSAEAFF.